One sample yielded the 21 T cell receptor beta chains listed below, sequenced in a study of T cell responses to AZD1222 COVID-19 vaccine. Sequenced by immunoSEQ multiplex PCR; TCRdb stores in-frame clones only, minus some. The sample carries about 160,000 clones, around 90% recorded once. The sequenced sample was peripheral blood, obtained on day 0 of MenACWY control vaccination. All receptors come from an adult in good health.

The rearrangement links TRBV7-2 to TRBJ1-2; D is undetermined. Trimming took off 0 bases at V and 4 bases at J, with 6 bases between the two ends. Germline assignment: CDR1 SGHTA and CDR2 FQGNSA. The CDR3 runs to 13 residues. As DNA, the CDR3 is TGTGCCAGCAGCTTAGCCGCAAGCTATGGCTACACCTTC. Translation: CASSLAASYGYTF.

Of note for this clone: One end of the junction fails to match germline, which may point to a read error. The rearrangement joins TRBV7-9 to TRBJ1-5, with no clear D. CDR3 length equals 13 residues. Per germline, CDR1 SEHNR and CDR2 FQNEAQ (reference sequence). The CDR3 sequence is CASSPDSDQPQHF. The CDR3 nucleotides read TGTGCCAGCAGCCCAGATAGCGATCAGCCCCAGCATTTT. The full variable domain, in which reference TRBV7-9 and TRBJ1-5 provide the parts outside the CDR3, is DTGVSQNPRHKITKRGQNVTFRCDPISEHNRLYWYRQTLGQGPEFLTYFQNEAQLEKSRLLSDRFSAERPKGSFSTLEIQRTEQGDSAMYLCASSPDSDQPQHFGDGTRLSIL.

The chain is built from TRBV11-2 and TRBJ2-7; 8 bases are a match to TRBD1. The CDR3 contains 15 residues. V shed 5 bases, J shed 3 bases, and the junction held 9 bases outside the gene matches. The germline V gene has CDR1 SGHAT and CDR2 FQNNGV. The CDR3 DNA reads as TGTGCCAGCAGCCCCACCGGGACAGGCCTCTACGAGCAGTACTTC. This gives the protein CASSPTGTGLYEQYF.

In its sample, this clone was seen once. The chain carries TRBV27 and TRBJ2-1, with TRBD2 identical over 12 bases. CDR1 is MNHEY and CDR2 is SMNVEV in the germline V gene (reference sequence). V lost 2 bases and J lost 12; bases outside the gene matches: 5. This CDR3 region has 14 residues. CDR3 DNA: TGTGCCAGCAGTTTACTAGCGGGAGGGCCAGGGCAGTTCTTC. It is translated as CASSLLAGGPGQFF.

This sequence joins TRBV5-6 and TRBJ1-5; 10 positions agree with TRBD1. V lost 4 bases, J lost 9 bases, and 7 bases stayed unmatched. Per germline, CDR1 SGHDT and CDR2 YYEEEE. The CDR3 runs 14 residues. In DNA form, the CDR3 reads TGTGCCAGCAGCCTGGGGACAGGGGCCAGGCCCCAGCATTTT. Amino acid sequence: CASSLGTGARPQHF.

The chain employs TRBV6-5 and TRBJ2-6; D gene uncertain. The CDR3 runs 13 residues. The germline V and J ends were trimmed by 6 bases and 0 bases, with 3 bases remaining between them. CDR1 and CDR2 (germline): MNHEY, SVGAGI. CDR3 in DNA: TGTGCCAGCAGGGCCTCTGGGGCCAACGTCCTGACTTTC. It specifies CASRASGANVLTF.

The gene calls are TRBV7-2 and TRBJ2-1; 7 bases match TRBD2. With 2 bases clipped from V and 5 bases from J, the junction kept 9 bases outside the gene matches. Germline V CDR1 and CDR2: SGHTA, FQGNSA. This CDR3 is built from 16 residues. The CDR3 protein is CASSLMGSGFDNEQFF. The CDR3 DNA is TGTGCCAGCAGCTTAATGGGTAGCGGGTTTGACAATGAGCAGTTCTTC.

The CDR3 sequence is CSVKNTEAFF. CDR3 nucleotide sequence: TGCAGCGTCAAGAACACTGAAGCTTTCTTT. The chain has TRBV29-1 and TRBJ1-1, with unresolved D. CDR1 SQVTM and CDR2 ANQGSEA come from the germline V gene. This CDR3 is 10 amino acids long. The germline V and J ends were trimmed by 6 bases and 1 base, with 3 bases remaining between them. The variable domain in full, with the rest retrieved from reference TRBV29-1 and TRBJ1-1, is SAVISQKPSRDICQRGTSLTIQCQVDSQVTMMFWYRQQPGQSLTLIATANQGSEATYESGFVIDKFPISRPNLTFSTLTVSNMSPEDSSIYLCSVKNTEAFFGQGTRLTVV.

This chain connects TRBV10-3 to TRBJ2-1; 8 bases are shared with TRBD2. V gave up 6 bases and J gave up 5 bases; unmatched junction bases: 3. The length of the CDR3 is 13 residues. Germline V lookup: CDR1 ENHRY, CDR2 SYGVKD. The CDR3 DNA is TGTGCCATCAGGGGGACTAGTGACAATGAGCAGTTCTTC. Protein product: CAIRGTSDNEQFF.

The J gene is TRBJ1-5, the V gene TRBV19; possibly TRBD1 for D (6 bases). CDR1 LNHDA and CDR2 SQIVND come from the germline V gene (reference sequence). V was trimmed by 5 bases and J by 3 bases, leaving 11 bases between them. The CDR3 is 14 residues long. The CDR3 nucleotides are TGTGCCAGTAGTTCGGACAGTTTCAATCAGCCCCAGCATTTT. Its translation: CASSSDSFNQPQHF.

The V call is TRBV6-1, the J call TRBJ1-5; D not certain. The CDR3 covers 10 residues. The ends were cut back, 2 bases at V and 9 bases at J, with 2 bases in the middle. Germline loops: CDR1 MNHNS, CDR2 SASEGT. As DNA, the CDR3 is TGTGCCAGCAGTGAAAGGCCCCAGCATTTT. Its translation: CASSERPQHF.

The chain joins TRBV7-2 to TRBJ2-7, with TRBD1 identical over 7 bases. V lost 3 bases to trimming and J lost 2 bases; unmatched junction nucleotides: 4. The CDR3 covers 14 residues. Germline CDR1 SGHTA, CDR2 FQGNSA. CDR3 DNA: TGTGCCAGCAGCTTCAGCAGGGGGACCTACGAGCAGTACTTC. Translated, it gives CASSFSRGTYEQYF.

The rearrangement uses TRBV7-9 and TRBJ2-2; D ambiguous. Germline CDR1 and CDR2: SEHNR and FQNEAQ (reference sequence). This CDR3 is built from 15 residues. V was shortened by 1 base and J by 0 bases, with 6 bases between the two germline ends. The CDR3 coding sequence is TGTGCCAGCAGCTTAGGGGCGGCGAACACCGGGGAGCTGTTTTTT. Translation gives CASSLGAANTGELFF. Full variable domain (remainder filled in from reference TRBV7-9 and TRBJ2-2): DTGVSQNPRHKITKRGQNVTFRCDPISEHNRLYWYRQTLGQGPEFLTYFQNEAQLEKSRLLSDRFSAERPKGSFSTLEIQRTEQGDSAMYLCASSLGAANTGELFFGEGSRLTVL.

The chain uses TRBV20-1 and TRBJ2-7; 7 bases align to TRBD1. The CDR3 sequence is 11 residues long. In germline, CDR1 is DFQATT, CDR2 SNEGSKA (reference sequence). J lost 6 bases, V lost 2 bases, and 1 base had no gene match. The CDR3 sequence: CSARSGGEQYF. For the CDR3, the DNA is TGCAGTGCTAGATCAGGGGGCGAGCAGTACTTC.

This clone was seen only a few times. The chain is built from TRBV11-3 and TRBJ2-1; 12 bases are a match to TRBD2. The CDR3 consists of 17 residues. CDR1 is SGHNT and CDR2 is YENEEA in the germline V gene. The V segment lost 1 base and the J segment 6 bases; nucleotides outside the gene matches: 7. The CDR3 DNA reads TGTGCCAGCAGCTTAGGGACTAGCGGGGAGAATTCCAATGAGCAGTTCTTC. Translating it yields CASSLGTSGENSNEQFF.

The chain combines TRBV11-2 with TRBJ2-3; 14 bases align to TRBD2. CDR3 length equals 19 residues. In germline, CDR1 is SGHAT, CDR2 FQNNGV. Trimming removed 5 bases from V and 1 base from J; junction bases left unmatched: 11. DNA for the CDR3: TGTGCCAGCAGCGCATTCGGGACTAGCGGGAGTGCGCGCACAGATACGCAGTATTTT. This gives the protein CASSAFGTSGSARTDTQYF.

This chain uses TRBV28 with TRBJ1-5; D uncertain. Germline V gene data show CDR1 as MDHEN and CDR2 as SYDVKM. Trimming took off 6 bases at V and 6 bases at J, with 15 bases between the two ends. The CDR3 sequence is 14 residues long. The CDR3 DNA is TGTGCCAGCAGATGGGCCCAACCGGGTCAGCCCCAGCATTTT. It translates to CASRWAQPGQPQHF.

The chain carries TRBV9 and TRBJ1-2; perhaps TRBD1 as D (6 bases). The germline CDR1 and CDR2 sequences are SGDLS and YYNGEE. V was trimmed by 7 bases and J by 3 bases, leaving 19 bases between them. The CDR3 has 15 amino acids. The CDR3 spells CASPLEGGQYYGYTF. The CDR3 DNA reads as TGTGCCAGCCCCCTCGAGGGGGGGCAATACTATGGCTACACCTTC.

J is TRBJ1-5 and V is TRBV28, with a possible D match to TRBD1 (5 bases). The CDR3 runs to 16 residues. Trimming removed 4 bases at V and 0 bases at J, with 13 bases between. The germline V gene has CDR1 MDHEN and CDR2 SYDVKM. CDR3: CASSSFGHLSNQPQHF. The CDR3 bases are TGTGCCAGCAGTTCCTTCGGACACCTTAGCAATCAGCCCCAGCATTTT.

The V call is TRBV28, the J call TRBJ2-5; TRBD2 agrees at 8 bases. This CDR3 is built from 16 residues. J was trimmed by 4 bases and V by 4 bases; bases with no gene match: 11. Looked up from germline, CDR1 is MDHEN and CDR2 is SYDVKM. In nucleotides, the CDR3 is TGTGCCAGCAGTTCAGACTTAGCGGGGAGGGGAGAGACCCAGTACTTC. This encodes CASSSDLAGRGETQYF.

J is TRBJ2-5 and V is TRBV30; D not resolved. Deletions cut 3 bases from V and 5 bases from J, with 13 bases between. Germline V gene data show CDR1 as GTSNPN and CDR2 as SVGIG (reference sequence). The CDR3 has 13 amino acids. The CDR3 DNA reads TGTGCCTGGAGAAAAAGGGTTGGCGAGACCCAGTACTTC. The encoded protein is CAWRKRVGETQYF.